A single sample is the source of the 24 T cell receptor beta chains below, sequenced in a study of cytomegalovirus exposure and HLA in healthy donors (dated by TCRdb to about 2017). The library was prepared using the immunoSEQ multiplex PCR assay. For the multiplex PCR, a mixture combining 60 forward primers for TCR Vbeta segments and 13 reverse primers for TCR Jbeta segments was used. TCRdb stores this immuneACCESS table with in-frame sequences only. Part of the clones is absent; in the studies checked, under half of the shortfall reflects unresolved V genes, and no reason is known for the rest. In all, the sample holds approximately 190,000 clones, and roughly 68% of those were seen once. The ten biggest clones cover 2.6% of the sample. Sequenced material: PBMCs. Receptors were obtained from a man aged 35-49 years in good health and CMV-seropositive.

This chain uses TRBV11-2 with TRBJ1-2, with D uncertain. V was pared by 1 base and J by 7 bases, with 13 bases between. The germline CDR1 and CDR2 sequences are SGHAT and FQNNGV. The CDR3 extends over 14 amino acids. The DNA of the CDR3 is TGTGCCAGCAGCTTAGCCGGGGAAAGTGGTGGCTACACCTTC. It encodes CASSLAGESGGYTF.

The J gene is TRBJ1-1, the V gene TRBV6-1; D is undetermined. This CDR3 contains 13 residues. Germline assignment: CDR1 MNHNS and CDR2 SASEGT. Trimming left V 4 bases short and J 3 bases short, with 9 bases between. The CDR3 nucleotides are TGTGCCAGCAGTGCGGTGCGGGACACTGAAGCTTTCTTT. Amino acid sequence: CASSAVRDTEAFF.

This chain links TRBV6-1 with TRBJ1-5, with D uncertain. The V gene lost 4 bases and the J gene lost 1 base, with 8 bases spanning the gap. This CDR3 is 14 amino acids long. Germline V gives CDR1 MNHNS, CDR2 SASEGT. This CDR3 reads CASSGGQSNQPQHF. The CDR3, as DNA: TGTGCCAGCAGTGGCGGTCAAAGCAATCAGCCCCAGCATTTT.

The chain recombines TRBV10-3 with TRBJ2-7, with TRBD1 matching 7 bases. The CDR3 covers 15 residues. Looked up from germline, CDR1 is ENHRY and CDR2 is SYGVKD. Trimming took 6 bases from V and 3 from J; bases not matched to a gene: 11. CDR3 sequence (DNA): TGTGCCATCAGCCCCCTCCGGGACAGAGGCTACGAGCAGTACTTC. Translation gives CAISPLRDRGYEQYF.

This CDR3 is CASSQSGGDLFSTDTQYF. The CDR3 DNA sequence: TGTGCCAGCAGCCAATCGGGAGGGGACTTATTTAGCACAGATACGCAGTATTTT. This chain uses TRBV27 with TRBJ2-3; 8 nucleotides match TRBD2. Germline lookup yields CDR1 MNHEY and CDR2 SMNVEV (reference sequence). This CDR3 comprises 18 residues. Unmatched junction bases numbered 14, after V lost 6 bases and J lost 0 bases.

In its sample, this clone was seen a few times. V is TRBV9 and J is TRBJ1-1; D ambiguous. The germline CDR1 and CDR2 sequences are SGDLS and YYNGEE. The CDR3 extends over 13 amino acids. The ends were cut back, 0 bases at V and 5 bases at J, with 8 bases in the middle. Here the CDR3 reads CASSVGSGTEAFF. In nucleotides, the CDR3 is TGTGCCAGCAGCGTAGGGAGTGGGACTGAAGCTTTCTTT. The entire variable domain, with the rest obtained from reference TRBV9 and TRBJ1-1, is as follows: DSGVTQTPKHLITATGQRVTLRCSPRSGDLSVYWYQQSLDQGLQFLIQYYNGEERAKGNILERFSAQQFPDLHSELNLSSLELGDSALYFCASSVGSGTEAFFGQGTRLTVV.

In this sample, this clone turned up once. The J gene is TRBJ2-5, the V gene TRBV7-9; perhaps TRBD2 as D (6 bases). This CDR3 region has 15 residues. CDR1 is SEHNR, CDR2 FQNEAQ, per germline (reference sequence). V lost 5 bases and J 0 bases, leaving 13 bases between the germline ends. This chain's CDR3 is CASSPPGGYQETQYF. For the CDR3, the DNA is TGTGCCAGCAGCCCCCCTGGGGGGTACCAAGAGACCCAGTACTTC. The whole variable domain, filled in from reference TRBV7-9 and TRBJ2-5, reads DTGVSQNPRHKITKRGQNVTFRCDPISEHNRLYWYRQTLGQGPEFLTYFQNEAQLEKSRLLSDRFSAERPKGSFSTLEIQRTEQGDSAMYLCASSPPGGYQETQYFGPGTRLLVL.

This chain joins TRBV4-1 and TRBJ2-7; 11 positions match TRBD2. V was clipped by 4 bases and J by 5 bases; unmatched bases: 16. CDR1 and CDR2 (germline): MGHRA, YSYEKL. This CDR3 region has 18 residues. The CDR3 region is CASSPGGLAGGRFDEQYF. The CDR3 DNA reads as TGCGCCAGCAGCCCGGGAGGCCTAGCGGGGGGCCGTTTCGACGAGCAGTACTTC.

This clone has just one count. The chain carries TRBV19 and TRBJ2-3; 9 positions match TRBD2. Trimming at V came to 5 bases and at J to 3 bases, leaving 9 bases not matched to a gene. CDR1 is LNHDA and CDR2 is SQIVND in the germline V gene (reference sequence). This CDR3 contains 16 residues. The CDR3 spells CASSPQPGLATDTQYF. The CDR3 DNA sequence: TGTGCCAGTAGTCCTCAACCGGGACTAGCAACAGATACGCAGTATTTT.

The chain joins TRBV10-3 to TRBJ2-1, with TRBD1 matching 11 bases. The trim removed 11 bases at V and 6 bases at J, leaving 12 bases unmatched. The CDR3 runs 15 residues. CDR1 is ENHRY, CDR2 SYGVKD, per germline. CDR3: CAATSPGTGGNEQFF. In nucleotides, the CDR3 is TGTGCCGCGACATCCCCCGGGACAGGGGGCAATGAGCAGTTCTTC.

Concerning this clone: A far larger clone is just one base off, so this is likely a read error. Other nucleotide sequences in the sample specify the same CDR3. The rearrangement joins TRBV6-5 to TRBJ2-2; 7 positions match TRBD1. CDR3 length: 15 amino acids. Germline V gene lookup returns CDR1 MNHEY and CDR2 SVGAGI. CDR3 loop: CASRLTGFSTGELFF. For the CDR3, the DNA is TGCGCCAGCAGGTTGACAGGGTTCAGCACCGGGGAGCTGTTTTTT.

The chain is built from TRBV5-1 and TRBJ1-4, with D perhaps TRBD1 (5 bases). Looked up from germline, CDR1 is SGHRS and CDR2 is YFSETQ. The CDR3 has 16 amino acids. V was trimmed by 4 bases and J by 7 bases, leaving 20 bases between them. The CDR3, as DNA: TGCGCCAGCAGCGAGGGACCCGCGGGGGAAGGTGAAAAACTGTTTTTT. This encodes CASSEGPAGEGEKLFF.

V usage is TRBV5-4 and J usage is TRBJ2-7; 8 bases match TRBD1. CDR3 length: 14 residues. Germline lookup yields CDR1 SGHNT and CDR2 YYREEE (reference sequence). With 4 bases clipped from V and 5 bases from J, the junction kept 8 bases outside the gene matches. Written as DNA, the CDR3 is TGTGCCAGCAGCGCCGGACAGGGCGGGGACGAGCAGTACTTC. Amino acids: CASSAGQGGDEQYF.

In DNA form, the CDR3 reads TGTGCCAGCAGCCAGGGAAATCAGCCCCAGCATTTT. Protein: CASSQGNQPQHF. The chain recombines TRBV5-5 with TRBJ1-5, with TRBD1 as a possible D gene (5 bases). The CDR3 has 12 amino acids. Per germline, CDR1 SGHKS and CDR2 YYEKEE (reference sequence). Trimming removed 4 bases at V and 4 bases at J, with 6 bases between.

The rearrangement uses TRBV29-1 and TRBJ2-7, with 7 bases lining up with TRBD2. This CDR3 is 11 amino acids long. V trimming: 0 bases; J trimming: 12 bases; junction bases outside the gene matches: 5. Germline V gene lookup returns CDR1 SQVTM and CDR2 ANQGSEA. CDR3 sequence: CSVEDRGRGYF. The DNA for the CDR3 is TGCAGCGTTGAAGATCGGGGGAGGGGGTACTTC.

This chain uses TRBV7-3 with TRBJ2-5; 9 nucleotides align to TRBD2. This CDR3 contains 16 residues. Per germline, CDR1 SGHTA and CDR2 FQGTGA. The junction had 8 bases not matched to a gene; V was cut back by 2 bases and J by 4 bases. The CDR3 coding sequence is TGTGCCAGCAGCTTATATGCGGGGGGGCCTTTAGAGACCCAGTACTTC. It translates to CASSLYAGGPLETQYF.

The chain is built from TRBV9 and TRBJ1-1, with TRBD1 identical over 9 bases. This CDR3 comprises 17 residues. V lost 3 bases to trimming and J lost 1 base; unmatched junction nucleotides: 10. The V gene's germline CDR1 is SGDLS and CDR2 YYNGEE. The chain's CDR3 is CASSAWDRVYQNTEAFF. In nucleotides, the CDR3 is TGTGCCAGCAGCGCGTGGGACAGGGTCTATCAGAACACTGAAGCTTTCTTT.

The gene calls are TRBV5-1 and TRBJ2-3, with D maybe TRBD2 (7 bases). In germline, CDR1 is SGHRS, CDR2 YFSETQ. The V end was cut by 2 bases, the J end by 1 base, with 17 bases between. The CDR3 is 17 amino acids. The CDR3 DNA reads TGCGCCAGCAGCTTCCGGGGGCCCAGCGGGGGCACAGATACGCAGTATTTT. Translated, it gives CASSFRGPSGGTDTQYF.

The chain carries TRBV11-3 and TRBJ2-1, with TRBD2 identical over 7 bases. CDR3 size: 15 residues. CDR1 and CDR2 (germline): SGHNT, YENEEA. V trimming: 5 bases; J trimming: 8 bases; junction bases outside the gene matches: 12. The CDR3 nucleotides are TGTGCCAGCAGCCTATGGCCGGGGACTAATTATGAGCAGTTCTTC. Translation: CASSLWPGTNYEQFF.

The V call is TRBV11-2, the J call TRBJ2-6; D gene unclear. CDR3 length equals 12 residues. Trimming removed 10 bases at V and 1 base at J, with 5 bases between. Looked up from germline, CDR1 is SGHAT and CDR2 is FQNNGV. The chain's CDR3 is CAIHSGANVLTF. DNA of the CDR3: TGTGCCATCCATTCTGGGGCCAACGTCCTGACTTTC.

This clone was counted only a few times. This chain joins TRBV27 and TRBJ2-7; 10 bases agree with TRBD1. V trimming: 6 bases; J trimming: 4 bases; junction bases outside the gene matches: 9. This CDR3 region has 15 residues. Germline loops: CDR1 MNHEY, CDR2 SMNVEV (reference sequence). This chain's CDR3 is CASSLKGTGEYEQYF. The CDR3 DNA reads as TGTGCCAGCAGCCTAAAGGGGACAGGGGAATACGAGCAGTACTTC.

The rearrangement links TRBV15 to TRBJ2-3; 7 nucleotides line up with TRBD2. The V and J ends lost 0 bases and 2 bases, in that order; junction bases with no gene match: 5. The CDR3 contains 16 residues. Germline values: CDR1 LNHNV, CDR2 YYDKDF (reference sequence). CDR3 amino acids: CATSRDPAGITDTQYF. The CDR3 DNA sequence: TGTGCCACCAGCAGAGATCCAGCGGGGATCACAGATACGCAGTATTTT.

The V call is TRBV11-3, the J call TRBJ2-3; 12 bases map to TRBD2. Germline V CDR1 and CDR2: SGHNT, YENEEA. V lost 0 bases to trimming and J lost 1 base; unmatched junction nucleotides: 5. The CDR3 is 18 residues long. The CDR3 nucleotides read TGTGCCAGCAGCTTAGACTCCCGACTAGCGGGGGGCACAGATACGCAGTATTTT. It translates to CASSLDSRLAGGTDTQYF.

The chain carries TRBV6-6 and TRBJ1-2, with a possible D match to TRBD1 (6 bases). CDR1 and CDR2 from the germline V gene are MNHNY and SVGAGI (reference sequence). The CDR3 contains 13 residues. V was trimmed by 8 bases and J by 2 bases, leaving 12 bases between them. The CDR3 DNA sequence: TGTGCCAGCCAGGACAGAACAAACTATGGCTACACCTTC. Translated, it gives CASQDRTNYGYTF.